Sequencing of this TCR beta chain was carried out in a study of blood T cell repertoires in COVID-19. About the research overall: The origin of the acute and convalescent COVID-19 samples was the United States, Italy and Spain. From T cells, B-cell-depleted T cells, or PBMCs came the material, which was cDNA or gDNA.

Per the study methods: Amplifying reference gene primers gave estimates of nucleated cell counts. Measured with immunoSEQ multiplex PCR; TCRdb has only the in-frame clones, and not every one. V and J calls and clone size are those listed in that table; D and trimming were worked out from the DNA. The profile shows about 270,000 clones, approximately 82% of them singletons. CDR1 and CDR2 from the germline V gene are LNHDA and SQIVND (reference sequence). The CDR3 consists of 15 residues. V lost 3 bases and J lost 5; bases outside the gene matches: 3. The sequence was obtained from a woman under 30 with acute or convalescent COVID-19. This rearrangement joins TRBV19 to TRBJ2-1, with 11 bases aligning to TRBD2. Sequences were obtained from peripheral blood. In DNA form, the CDR3 reads TGTGCCAGTAGTATGGGGACTAGCGGTAACAATGAGCAGTTCTTC. Its translation is CASSMGTSGNNEQFF.